The clone carrying this TCR beta chain came up a few times. Data came from immunoSEQ multiplex PCR; TCRdb stores just in-frame clones and leaves some out. The sample lists fewer than 30,000 clones; roughly 89% were seen once. There are 16 residues in the CDR3. Germline CDR1 SEHNR, CDR2 FQNEAQ (reference sequence). Trimming left V 5 bases short and J 5 bases short, with 18 bases between. The data derive from a study of T cell changes during pregnancy in multiple sclerosis. The TCR sequence derives from a female donor with multiple sclerosis, enrolled in a pregnancy study. This chain connects TRBV7-9 to TRBJ1-4; tentatively, D is TRBD1 (6 bases). The sequences come from CD8+ T cells from peripheral blood mononuclear cells, collected in the second trimester of pregnancy. The CDR3 spells CASSPPQAGENEKLFF. In DNA form, the CDR3 reads TGTGCCAGCAGCCCCCCCCAGGCAGGGGAGAATGAAAAACTGTTTTTT.